Following are 32 T cell receptor beta chains from one sample sequenced in a study of T cell responses to AZD1222 COVID-19 vaccine. Assay used: immunoSEQ multiplex PCR; TCRdb lists only in-frame clones, some missing. The table has about 180,000 clones, 94% seen once. Sequences were derived from peripheral blood, sampled 28 days after the second AZD1222 dose. These receptors were taken from an adult who received the AZD1222 COVID-19 vaccine.

V usage is TRBV5-4 and J usage is TRBJ1-6; D is ambiguous. Germline CDR1 and CDR2: SGHNT and YYREEE (reference sequence). CDR3 length equals 12 residues. Deletions cut 3 bases from V and 5 bases from J, with 3 bases between. CDR3 in amino acids: CASSSNNSPLHF. The CDR3 bases are TGTGCCAGCAGCTCGAATAATTCACCCCTCCACTTT.

The chain employs TRBV4-1 and TRBJ2-7; no reliable D call. Per germline, CDR1 MGHRA and CDR2 YSYEKL. Trimming pared 3 bases from V and 0 bases from J, leaving 6 bases between. CDR3 size: 13 residues. CDR3 amino acids: CASSHGGSYEQYF. The CDR3, as DNA: TGCGCCAGCAGCCACGGCGGCTCCTACGAGCAGTACTTC.

Note on this clone: This sample includes further DNA sequences coding for the same CDR3. The rearrangement links TRBV9 to TRBJ1-5; 8 bases are shared with TRBD1. From germline, CDR1 is SGDLS and CDR2 YYNGEE. Unmatched junction bases numbered 6, after V lost 4 bases and J lost 3 bases. The CDR3 extends over 15 amino acids. The CDR3 sequence is CASSRGQGTNQPQHF. The CDR3 coding sequence is TGTGCCAGCAGCCGAGGACAGGGCACCAATCAGCCCCAGCATTTT. The full variable domain, in which reference TRBV9 and TRBJ1-5 provide the parts outside the CDR3, is DSGVTQTPKHLITATGQRVTLRCSPRSGDLSVYWYQQSLDQGLQFLIQYYNGEERAKGNILERFSAQQFPDLHSELNLSSLELGDSALYFCASSRGQGTNQPQHFGDGTRLSIL.

The chain recombines TRBV5-4 with TRBJ1-1, with D uncertain. Germline values: CDR1 SGHNT, CDR2 YYREEE (reference sequence). This CDR3 region has 16 residues. V lost 5 bases and J 3 bases, leaving 20 bases between the germline ends. The CDR3 protein is CASRPTILAVHTEAFF. The CDR3 DNA is TGTGCCAGCAGACCGACGATTCTCGCAGTGCACACTGAAGCTTTCTTT.

The CDR3 nucleotides read TGTGCCAGCAGCATCGAAACTGAAGCTTTCTTT. As protein: CASSIETEAFF. The chain combines TRBV7-9 with TRBJ1-1; D gene ambiguous. The CDR3 is 11 amino acids. Trimming removed 5 bases at V and 5 bases at J, with 6 bases between. Looked up from germline, CDR1 is SEHNR and CDR2 is FQNEAQ (reference sequence).

V and J are TRBV18 and TRBJ1-4; D perhaps matches TRBD1 (5 bases). With 2 bases removed from V and 7 bases from J, the gap between germline ends came to 11 bases. Germline lookup yields CDR1 KGHSH and CDR2 LQKENI. The CDR3 length is 14 residues. This chain's CDR3 is CASSPSTGGEKLFF. CDR3 DNA: TGTGCCAGCTCACCAAGCACCGGGGGTGAAAAACTGTTTTTT. Looking up the rest from reference TRBV18 and TRBJ1-4 gives the full variable domain: NAGVMQNPRHLVRRRGQEARLRCSPMKGHSHVYWYRQLPEEGLKFMVYLQKENIIDESGMPKERFSAEFPKEGPSILRIQQVVRGDSAAYFCASSPSTGGEKLFFGSGTQLSVL.

CDR3 in DNA: TGTGCCTTGGGACCCCTTGGGCGGGAGCAGTACTTC. Translated: CALGPLGREQYF. J is TRBJ2-7 and V is TRBV30; the D gene could be TRBD1 or TRBD2 (5 bases each). In germline, CDR1 is GTSNPN, CDR2 SVGIG (reference sequence). With 7 bases removed from V and 7 bases from J, the gap between germline ends came to 17 bases. The CDR3 is 12 residues long.

The chain couples TRBV4-1 to TRBJ1-2; TRBD1 aligns across 8 bases. The CDR3 runs 15 residues. V lost 3 bases to trimming and J lost 4 bases; unmatched junction nucleotides: 7. Germline values: CDR1 MGHRA, CDR2 YSYEKL. CDR3 residues: CASSQVTGDPYGYTF. The CDR3 DNA reads as TGCGCCAGCAGCCAGGTGACAGGGGACCCCTATGGCTACACCTTC.

The V call is TRBV5-1, the J call TRBJ1-2, with TRBD1 as a possible D gene (6 bases). The CDR3 covers 14 residues. V lost 4 bases and J lost 4, with 14 bases in between. The germline gives CDR1 SGHRS, CDR2 YFSETQ. The CDR3 nucleotides are TGCGCCAGCAGCCTCCTACAGGGAAGCTATGGCTACACCTTC. It specifies CASSLLQGSYGYTF.

The chain employs TRBV27 and TRBJ1-4, with D possibly matching TRBD1 (5 bases). CDR3 length equals 14 residues. The germline CDR1 and CDR2 sequences are MNHEY and SMNVEV (reference sequence). V was clipped by 7 bases and J by 8 bases, with 17 bases between them. CDR3 DNA sequence: TGTGCCAGCACCTTGCGGGGCGACGGCGAAAAACTGTTTTTT. Encoded protein: CASTLRGDGEKLFF. The entire variable domain, with the rest obtained from reference TRBV27 and TRBJ1-4, is as follows: EAQVTQNPRYLITVTGKKLTVTCSQNMNHEYMSWYRQDPGLGLRQIYYSMNVEVTDKGDVPEGYKVSRKEKRNFPLILESPSPNQTSLYFCASTLRGDGEKLFFGSGTQLSVL.

The chain couples TRBV6-2 or TRBV6-3 to TRBJ1-5; D uncertain. Trimming took 4 bases from V and 2 from J, leaving 9 bases between them. Per the germline V gene, CDR1 is MNHEY and CDR2 is SVGEGT. This CDR3 has 14 amino acids. This CDR3 reads CASSFLRGNQPQHF. The DNA of the CDR3 is TGTGCCAGCAGTTTTCTAAGGGGCAATCAGCCCCAGCATTTT.

The chain uses TRBV5-6 and TRBJ2-7; no firm D call. The germline V gene has CDR1 SGHDT and CDR2 YYEEEE. The CDR3 is made up of 14 amino acids. With 0 bases removed from V and 2 bases from J, the gap between germline ends came to 9 bases. This CDR3 reads CASSLAGSTYEQYF. CDR3 nucleotides: TGTGCCAGCAGCTTGGCCGGCAGTACCTACGAGCAGTACTTC.

This clone was seen only once. The chain employs TRBV4-1 and TRBJ2-7, with D possibly matching TRBD1 (6 bases). CDR1 and CDR2 (germline): MGHRA, YSYEKL. Trimming removed 6 bases from V and 3 bases from J, with 15 bases in between. The CDR3 spans 14 residues. The CDR3 region is CASRKGTNLYEQYF. DNA of the CDR3: TGCGCCAGCAGGAAAGGGACAAATCTCTACGAGCAGTACTTC.

The chain couples TRBV28 to TRBJ2-4, with TRBD2 matching 8 bases. V lost 5 bases, J lost 1 base, and 4 bases stayed unmatched. The V gene's germline CDR1 is MDHEN and CDR2 SYDVKM. The CDR3 is made up of 15 amino acids. For the CDR3, the DNA is TGTGCCAGCAGTATAAGCGGGAGTGCCAAAAACATTCAGTACTTC. Translated, it gives CASSISGSAKNIQYF. The complete variable domain, with remaining parts taken from reference TRBV28 and TRBJ2-4, reads DVKVTQSSRYLVKRTGEKVFLECVQDMDHENMFWYRQDPGLGLRLIYFSYDVKMKEKGDIPEGYSVSREKKERFSLILESASTNQTSMYLCASSISGSAKNIQYFGAGTRLSVL.

This chain joins TRBV19 and TRBJ2-2; D is ambiguous. V gave up 8 bases and J gave up 6 bases, with 16 bases separating them. The CDR3 spans 14 residues. The germline gives CDR1 LNHDA, CDR2 SQIVND (reference sequence). This CDR3 is CASARWGSSGELFF. Here the CDR3 DNA reads TGTGCCAGTGCGCGCTGGGGTTCATCCGGGGAGCTGTTTTTT.

This clone was recorded once. The chain joins TRBV6-5 to TRBJ1-3; maybe TRBD1 (6 bases). Germline V lookup: CDR1 MNHEY, CDR2 SVGAGI. Deletions cut 8 bases from V and 4 bases from J, with 18 bases between. CDR3 length: 15 amino acids. DNA of the CDR3: TGTGCCAGCTCACTACTACAGGGATCGGGAAACACCATATATTTT. Residues: CASSLLQGSGNTIYF.

This clone has only one observation. The chain employs TRBV19 and TRBJ2-5; D gene unclear. Germline CDR1 LNHDA, CDR2 SQIVND (reference sequence). The V end lost 5 bases, the J end lost 9 bases, and 13 bases lay between the germline ends. The CDR3 covers 12 residues. DNA of the CDR3: TGTGCCAGTAGTGGCCCCGGTGAAGCCCAGTACTTC. Its translation is CASSGPGEAQYF.

J is TRBJ2-3 and V is TRBV27; no clear D gene. Between the trimmed V and J ends, which lost 4 bases and 11 bases, there was a span of 16 bases. Germline lookup yields CDR1 MNHEY and CDR2 SMNVEV (reference sequence). This CDR3 contains 13 residues. This chain's CDR3 is CASSSPLRVRQYF. CDR3 coding DNA: TGTGCCAGCAGTTCCCCCCTCCGGGTACGGCAGTATTTT.

The chain uses TRBV3-1 (or the pseudogene TRBV3-2) and TRBJ1-3, with no clear D. Trimming shortened V by 4 bases and J by 1 base, and 11 bases separated the two germline ends. This CDR3 spans 15 amino acids. Germline values: CDR1 LGHDT, CDR2 YNNKEL (reference sequence). CDR3 in DNA: TGTGCCAGCAGCCTACGAGGAGGATCTGGAAACACCATATATTTT. Encoded protein: CASSLRGGSGNTIYF.

The rearrangement links TRBV27 to TRBJ1-5; D not certain. The V gene's germline CDR1 is MNHEY and CDR2 SMNVEV (reference sequence). V lost 6 bases to trimming and J lost 7 bases, with 13 bases between them. This CDR3 region has 13 residues. In nucleotides, the CDR3 is TGTGCCAGCAGGGGCCGGTTTGGCCAGCCCCAGCATTTT. It codes for CASRGRFGQPQHF.

This clone appeared a few times. V usage is TRBV7-8 and J usage is TRBJ1-5; TRBD1 matches 9 bases. Unmatched junction bases numbered 17, after V lost 1 base and J lost 4 bases. Germline CDR1 is SGHVS and CDR2 is FQNEAQ. CDR3 length: 20 residues. Here the CDR3 DNA reads TGTGCCAGCAGCTTAGGTCTACCCAAAACAGGGGGCTTAAGAAATCAGCCCCAGCATTTT. This translates into CASSLGLPKTGGLRNQPQHF. The entire variable domain, with the rest obtained from reference TRBV7-8 and TRBJ1-5, is as follows: GAGVSQSPRYKVAKRGQDVALRCDPISGHVSLFWYQQALGQGPEFLTYFQNEAQLDKSGLPSDRFFAERPEGSVSTLKIQRTQQEDSAVYLCASSLGLPKTGGLRNQPQHFGDGTRLSIL.

This clone came up once. The V call is TRBV4-2, the J call TRBJ2-1; 7 nucleotides agree with TRBD1. The CDR3 runs 15 residues. From germline, CDR1 is LGHNA and CDR2 YNFKEQ. J was trimmed by 3 bases and V by 5 bases; bases with no gene match: 7. The CDR3 is CASSFIRDSYNEQFF. Here the CDR3 DNA reads TGTGCCAGCAGCTTCATCCGGGACAGCTACAATGAGCAGTTCTTC.

In regard to this clone: The sample carries other DNA sequences with the same CDR3. This sequence joins TRBV6-2 or TRBV6-3 and TRBJ2-3; 7 bases line up with TRBD1. With V trimmed by 6 bases and J by 1 base, 4 bases remained unmatched. Germline V gene lookup returns CDR1 MNHEY and CDR2 SVGEGT. The CDR3 extends over 14 amino acids. CDR3 protein: CASSRQGGTDTQYF. The CDR3 coding sequence is TGTGCCAGCAGCCGACAGGGTGGCACAGATACGCAGTATTTT.

The chain links TRBV18 to TRBJ1-1; D ambiguous. V was pared by 5 bases and J by 0 bases, with 10 bases between. The CDR3 is 14 residues long. From germline, CDR1 is KGHSH and CDR2 LQKENI. The CDR3 sequence: CASSSRTVNTEAFF. The CDR3 DNA is TGTGCCAGCTCATCCAGGACGGTGAACACTGAAGCTTTCTTT.

The V and J genes are TRBV7-8 and TRBJ1-1; 7 bases are shared with TRBD1. Germline assignment: CDR1 SGHVS and CDR2 FQNEAQ. The CDR3 length is 15 residues. J lost 3 bases, V lost 6 bases, and 10 bases had no gene match. The CDR3 DNA follows: TGTGCCAGCAGTTTCCCAGGGGGTAGAGACACTGAAGCTTTCTTT. This gives the protein CASSFPGGRDTEAFF.

Concerning this clone: This sample includes further DNA sequences coding for the same CDR3. The chain has TRBV18 and TRBJ1-1; D not certain. V was trimmed by 3 bases and J by 2 bases, leaving 10 bases between them. CDR1 and CDR2 from the germline V gene are KGHSH and LQKENI. This CDR3 is built from 14 residues. The CDR3 loop reads CASSPELGNTEAFF. The CDR3 DNA reads as TGTGCCAGCTCACCGGAGCTAGGAAACACTGAAGCTTTCTTT.

This clone was observed a single time. The chain combines TRBV12-3 or TRBV12-4 with TRBJ2-5; D is undetermined. V was clipped by 3 bases and J by 4 bases, with 6 bases between them. This CDR3 has 12 amino acids. CDR3 DNA: TGTGCCAGCAGTTTCTTTCGAGAGACCCAGTACTTC. This sequence encodes CASSFFRETQYF.

The chain joins TRBV27 to TRBJ1-5; D may be TRBD1 (5 bases). Germline loops: CDR1 MNHEY, CDR2 SMNVEV (reference sequence). V was clipped by 6 bases and J by 0 bases, with 12 bases between them. The CDR3 is 15 residues long. Written as DNA, the CDR3 is TGTGCCAGCAGACTAGGGGTTTTTAGCAATCAGCCCCAGCATTTT. Translating gives CASRLGVFSNQPQHF.

This clone has a handful of counts. The genes are TRBV11-2 and TRBJ2-7, with TRBD2 identical over 10 bases. CDR3 length: 14 residues. After removal of 6 bases from V and 2 bases from J, the junction contained 4 bases not matched to a gene. Germline CDR1 reads SGHAT; CDR2 reads FQNNGV. The CDR3 coding sequence is TGTGCCAGCAGTCTAGCGGGGGAAGCCTACGAGCAGTACTTC. It codes for CASSLAGEAYEQYF.

This chain links TRBV7-2 with TRBJ2-2; D is uncertain. The CDR3 loop spans 12 amino acids. Germline CDR1 is SGHTA and CDR2 is FQGNSA. The V end lost 0 bases, the J end lost 7 bases, and 3 bases lay between the germline ends. The chain's CDR3 is CASSLAVGELFF. CDR3 bases: TGTGCCAGCAGCTTAGCTGTCGGGGAGCTGTTTTTT. The whole variable domain, remainder taken from reference TRBV7-2 and TRBJ2-2, is GAGVSQSPSNKVTEKGKDVELRCDPISGHTALYWYRQSLGQGLEFLIYFQGNSAPDKSGLPSDRFSAERTGGSVSTLTIQRTQQEDSAVYLCASSLAVGELFFGEGSRLTVL.

The chain carries TRBV30 and TRBJ2-2; D remains unclear. CDR1 is GTSNPN, CDR2 SVGIG, per germline (reference sequence). The CDR3 has 15 residues. Trimming cost V 3 bases and J 2 bases, with 13 bases left between them. CDR3 nucleotides: TGTGCCTGGAGGCCCCTGCAGACCAACACCGGGGAGCTGTTTTTT. Protein product: CAWRPLQTNTGELFF.

V gene TRBV24-1 combines with J gene TRBJ2-3; 14 bases are shared with TRBD2. The V and J ends lost 3 bases and 2 bases, in that order; junction bases with no gene match: 3. CDR1 and CDR2 from the germline V gene are KGHDR and SFDVKD. The CDR3 contains 17 residues. DNA for the CDR3: TGTGCCACCAGTGATCGGACTAGCGGGAGGACCACAGATACGCAGTATTTT. It yields the protein CATSDRTSGRTTDTQYF.